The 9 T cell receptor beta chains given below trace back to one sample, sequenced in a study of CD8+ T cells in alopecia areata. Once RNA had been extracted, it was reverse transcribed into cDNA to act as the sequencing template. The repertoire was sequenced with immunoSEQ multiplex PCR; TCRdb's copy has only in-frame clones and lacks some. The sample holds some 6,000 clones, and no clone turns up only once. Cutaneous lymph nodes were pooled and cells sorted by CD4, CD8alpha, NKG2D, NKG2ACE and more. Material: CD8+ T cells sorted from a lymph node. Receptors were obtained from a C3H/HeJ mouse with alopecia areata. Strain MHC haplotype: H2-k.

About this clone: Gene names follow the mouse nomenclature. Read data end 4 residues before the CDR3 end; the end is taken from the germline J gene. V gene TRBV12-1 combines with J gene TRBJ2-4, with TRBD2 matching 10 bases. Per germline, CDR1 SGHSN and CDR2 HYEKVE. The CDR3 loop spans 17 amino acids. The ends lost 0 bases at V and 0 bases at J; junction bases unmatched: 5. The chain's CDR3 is CASSLVSGGASQNTLYF. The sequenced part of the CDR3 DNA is TGTGCCAGCTCTCTCGTTTCTGGGGGGGCTAGTCAAAAC.

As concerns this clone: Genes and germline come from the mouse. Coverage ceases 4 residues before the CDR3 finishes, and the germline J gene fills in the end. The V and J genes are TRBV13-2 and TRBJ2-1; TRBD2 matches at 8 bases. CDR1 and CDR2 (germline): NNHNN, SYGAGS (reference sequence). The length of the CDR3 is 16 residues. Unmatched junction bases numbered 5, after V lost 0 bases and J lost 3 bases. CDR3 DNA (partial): TGTGCCAGCGGTGATGCCTGGGGGGCCATCTATGCT. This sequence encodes CASGDAWGAIYA. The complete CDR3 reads CASGDAWGAIYAEQFF.

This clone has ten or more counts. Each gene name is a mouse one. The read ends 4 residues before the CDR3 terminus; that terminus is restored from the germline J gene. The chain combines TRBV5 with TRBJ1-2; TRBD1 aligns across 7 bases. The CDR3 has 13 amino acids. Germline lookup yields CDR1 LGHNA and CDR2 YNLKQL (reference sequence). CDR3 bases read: TGTGCCAGCAGCCCTCGCAGGGGGACC. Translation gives CASSPRRGT. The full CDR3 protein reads CASSPRRGTDYTF.

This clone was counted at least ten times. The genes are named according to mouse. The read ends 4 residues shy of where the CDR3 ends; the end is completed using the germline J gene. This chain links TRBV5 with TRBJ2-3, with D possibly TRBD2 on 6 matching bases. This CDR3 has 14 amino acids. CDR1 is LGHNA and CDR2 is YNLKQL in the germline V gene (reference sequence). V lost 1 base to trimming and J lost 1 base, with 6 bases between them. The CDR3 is CASSQAGGAETLYF. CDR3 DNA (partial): TGTGCCAGCAGCCAAGCTGGGGGTGCAGAA.

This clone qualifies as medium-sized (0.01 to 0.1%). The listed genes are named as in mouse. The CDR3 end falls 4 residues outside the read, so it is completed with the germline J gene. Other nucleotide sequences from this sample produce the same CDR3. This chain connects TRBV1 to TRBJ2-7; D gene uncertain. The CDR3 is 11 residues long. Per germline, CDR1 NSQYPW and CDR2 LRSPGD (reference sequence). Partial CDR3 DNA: TGCACCTGCAGTGCAGGGTAT. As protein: CTCSAGY. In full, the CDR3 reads CTCSAGYEQYF.

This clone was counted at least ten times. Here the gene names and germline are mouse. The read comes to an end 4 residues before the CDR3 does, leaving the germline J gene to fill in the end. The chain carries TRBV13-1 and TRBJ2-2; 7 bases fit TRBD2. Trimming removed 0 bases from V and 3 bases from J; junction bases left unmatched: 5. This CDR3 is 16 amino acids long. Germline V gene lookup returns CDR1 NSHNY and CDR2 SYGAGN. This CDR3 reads CASSDAYLGDTGQLYF. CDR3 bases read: TGTGCCAGCAGTGATGCATATCTGGGGGACACCGGG.

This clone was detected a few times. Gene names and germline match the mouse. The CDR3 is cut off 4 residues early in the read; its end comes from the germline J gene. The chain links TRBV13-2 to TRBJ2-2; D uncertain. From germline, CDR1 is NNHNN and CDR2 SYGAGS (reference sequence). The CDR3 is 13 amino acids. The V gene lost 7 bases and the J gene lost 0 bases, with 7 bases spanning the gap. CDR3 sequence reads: CASSQANTGQLYF. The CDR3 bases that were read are TGTGCCAGCAGTCAAGCAAACACCGGG.

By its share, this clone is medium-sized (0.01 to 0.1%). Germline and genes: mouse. The CDR3 here is CASSPSDGGGDYTF. The DNA read from the CDR3 is TGTGCCAGCAGCCCTAGTGATGGGGGAGGC. The chain carries TRBV5 and TRBJ1-2, with D perhaps TRBD1 (5 bases). The read stops 4 residues short of the end of the CDR3; the missing end is completed from the germline J gene. CDR3 length: 14 amino acids. Germline V gives CDR1 LGHNA, CDR2 YNLKQL (reference sequence).

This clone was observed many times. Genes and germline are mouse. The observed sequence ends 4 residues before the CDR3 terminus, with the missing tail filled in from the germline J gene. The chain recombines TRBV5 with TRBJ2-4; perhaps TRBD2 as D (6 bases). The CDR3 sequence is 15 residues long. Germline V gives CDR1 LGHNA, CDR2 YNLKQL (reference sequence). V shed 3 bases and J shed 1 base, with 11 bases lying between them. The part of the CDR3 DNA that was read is TGTGCCAGCAGCCACTCATTGGGGGGTCAAAAC. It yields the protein CASSHSLGGQN. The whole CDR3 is CASSHSLGGQNTLYF.